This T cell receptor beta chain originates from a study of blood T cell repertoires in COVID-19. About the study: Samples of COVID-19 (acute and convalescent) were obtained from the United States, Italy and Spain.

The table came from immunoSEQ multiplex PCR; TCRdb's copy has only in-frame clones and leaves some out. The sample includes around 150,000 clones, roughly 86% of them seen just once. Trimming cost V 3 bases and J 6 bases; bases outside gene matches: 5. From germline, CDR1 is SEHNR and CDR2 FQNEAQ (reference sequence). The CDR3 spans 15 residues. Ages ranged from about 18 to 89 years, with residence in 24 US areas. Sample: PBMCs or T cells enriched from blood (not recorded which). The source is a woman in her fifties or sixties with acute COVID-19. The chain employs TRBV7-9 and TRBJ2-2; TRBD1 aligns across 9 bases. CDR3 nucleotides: TGTGCCAGCAGCTTCGGACAGGGGATACCCGGGGAGCTGTTTTTT. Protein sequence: CASSFGQGIPGELFF.